What follows are 26 T cell receptor beta chains derived from one specimen sequenced in a study of response to subunit inactivated influenza vaccine. TCRdb reprocessed the RT-PCR reads with MiXCR, giving one entry per CDR3 protein. The data contain 650,000 to 850,000 distinct CDR3 sequences, approximately 15% of them singletons. The sequenced sample was PBMCs from blood, obtained roughly 2 weeks before vaccination. These receptors were collected from a man aged 45-65 years who received an inactivated influenza vaccine.

This clonotype was recorded a few times. This rearrangement joins TRBV10-3 to TRBJ2-2, with 7 bases aligning to TRBD1. This CDR3 is 15 amino acids long. V shed 2 bases, J shed 3 bases, and the junction held 3 bases outside the gene matches. Germline loops: CDR1 ENHRY, CDR2 SYGVKD. CDR3 sequence (DNA): TGTGCCATCAGTGAGGACAGGGCTTACACCGGGGAGCTGTTTTTT. Translating gives CAISEDRAYTGELFF.

This clonotype was counted a single time. The gene calls are TRBV10-3 and TRBJ1-2; D perhaps matches TRBD1 (5 bases). CDR3 size: 14 residues. Germline V gene lookup returns CDR1 ENHRY and CDR2 SYGVKD. Trimming removed 3 bases from V and 3 bases from J, with 11 bases in between. The CDR3 loop is CAISDSGWDYGYTF. The CDR3 nucleotides are TGTGCCATCAGTGACTCAGGGTGGGACTATGGCTACACCTTC.

This clonotype was detected a few times. The V call is TRBV7-9, the J call TRBJ2-2, with a possible D match to TRBD1 (6 bases). Trimming pared 6 bases from V and 5 bases from J, leaving 19 bases between. CDR3 length equals 16 residues. Germline-derived CDR1 and CDR2 are SEHNR and FQNEAQ (reference sequence). CDR3 protein: CASRVPQGSYTGELFF. CDR3 nucleotides: TGTGCCAGCAGGGTTCCTCAGGGGAGTTATACCGGGGAGCTGTTTTTT.

The gene calls are TRBV11-2 and TRBJ2-6; D not certain. CDR1 SGHAT and CDR2 FQNNGV come from the germline V gene. The CDR3 runs to 16 residues. The ends were cut back, 5 bases at V and 2 bases at J, with 13 bases in the middle. The CDR3 DNA reads TGTGCCAGCAGCCCCCATCCAGGAGCTGGGGCCAACGTCCTGACTTTC. This sequence encodes CASSPHPGAGANVLTF. Combining the CDR3 with reference TRBV11-2 and TRBJ2-6 gives the whole variable domain EAGVAQSPRYKIIEKRQSVAFWCNPISGHATLYWYQQILGQGPKLLIQFQNNGVVDDSQLPKDRFSAERLKGVDSTLKIQPAKLEDSAVYLCASSPHPGAGANVLTFGAGSRLTVL.

The V call is TRBV2, the J call TRBJ2-3, with D uncertain. Deletions cut 2 bases from V and 7 bases from J, with 7 bases between. This CDR3 contains 12 residues. Germline CDR1 reads SNHLY; CDR2 reads FYNNEI. This CDR3 is CASSESSNTQYF. The CDR3 DNA is TGTGCCAGCAGTGAAAGTTCTAATACGCAGTATTTT.

The chain combines TRBV4-2 with TRBJ2-1, with 12 bases aligning to TRBD2. The length of the CDR3 is 18 residues. Germline CDR1 and CDR2: LGHNA and YNFKEQ. Trimming removed 4 bases from V and 3 bases from J; junction bases left unmatched: 10. CDR3 residues: CASSRPGLAGTLYNEQFF. For the CDR3, the DNA is TGTGCCAGCAGCCGTCCGGGACTAGCGGGCACACTCTACAATGAGCAGTTCTTC.

This clonotype has only a few counts. V is TRBV6-1 and J is TRBJ2-2, with D maybe TRBD2 (6 bases). This CDR3 is 16 amino acids long. V dropped 6 bases and J dropped 4 bases, with 18 bases sitting between them. CDR1 MNHNS and CDR2 SASEGT come from the germline V gene. CDR3 sequence reads: CASSSMPGLSTGELFF. The CDR3 nucleotides read TGTGCCAGCAGCTCCATGCCGGGACTTTCCACCGGGGAGCTGTTTTTT.

V usage is TRBV7-9 and J usage is TRBJ1-1, with TRBD1 as a possible D gene (6 bases). Germline V gene lookup returns CDR1 SEHNR and CDR2 FQNEAQ (reference sequence). V was clipped by 5 bases and J by 4 bases, with 14 bases between them. The CDR3 has 14 residues. Here the CDR3 reads CASSLQGPSTEAFF. DNA of the CDR3: TGTGCCAGCAGCCTACAGGGCCCGAGCACTGAAGCTTTCTTT.

There are a few counts of this clonotype. J is TRBJ1-1 and V is TRBV20-1; D gene unclear. Germline loops: CDR1 DFQATT, CDR2 SNEGSKA (reference sequence). The CDR3 runs to 13 residues. V was trimmed by 1 base and J by 8 bases, leaving 14 bases between them. The CDR3, as DNA: TGCAGTGCTAGAGTTAGGGCGGAGGCGGAAGCTTTCTTT. Protein product: CSARVRAEAEAFF.

This clonotype was recorded a few times. The chain recombines TRBV11-2 with TRBJ2-1; the D gene is possibly TRBD1 (5 bases). Per germline, CDR1 SGHAT and CDR2 FQNNGV. This CDR3 contains 14 residues. The germline V and J ends were trimmed by 4 bases and 4 bases, with 11 bases remaining between them. The CDR3 DNA reads as TGTGCCAGCAGCTCCTCAGACAGTTACAATGAGCAGTTCTTC. Amino acid sequence: CASSSSDSYNEQFF.

This chain uses TRBV19 with TRBJ2-2; D remains unclear. Germline CDR1 reads LNHDA; CDR2 reads SQIVND (reference sequence). V lost 3 bases and J lost 2, with 10 bases in between. The CDR3 has 15 residues. CDR3 bases: TGTGCCAGTAGTATCGGGCAGGTCAACACCGGGGAGCTGTTTTTT. It specifies CASSIGQVNTGELFF. The whole variable domain, remainder taken from reference TRBV19 and TRBJ2-2, is DGGITQSPKYLFRKEGQNVTLSCEQNLNHDAMYWYRQDPGQGLRLIYYSQIVNDFQKGDIAEGYSVSREKKESFPLTVTSAQKNPTAFYLCASSIGQVNTGELFFGEGSRLTVL.

This clonotype appeared a few times. The CDR3 DNA reads TGCAGCGTTGCAGGGGACAGGCGATACAATGAGCAGTTCTTC. Translation gives CSVAGDRRYNEQFF. The V gene is TRBV29-1, the J gene TRBJ2-1, with 8 nucleotides matching TRBD1. The CDR3 has 14 amino acids. Germline-derived CDR1 and CDR2 are SQVTM and ANQGSEA. J lost 4 bases, V lost 4 bases, and 6 bases had no gene match.

The table lists this clonotype with many counts. This chain connects TRBV5-1 to TRBJ1-4, with 8 bases aligning to TRBD1. The germline CDR1 and CDR2 sequences are SGHRS and YFSETQ. V lost 3 bases and J lost 8; bases outside the gene matches: 9. This CDR3 contains 15 residues. Here the CDR3 DNA reads TGCGCCAGCAGCTCAGCCGGGACAGGCGGGGAAAAACTGTTTTTT. This translates into CASSSAGTGGEKLFF.

This clonotype was detected only a few times. J is TRBJ2-7 and V is TRBV5-1; TRBD2 might be the D (5 bases). Trimming stripped 0 bases from V and 2 bases from J, with 12 bases between. The CDR3 covers 15 residues. Germline CDR1 and CDR2: SGHRS and YFSETQ. The CDR3 reads CASSLGSDFPYEQYF. The CDR3 bases are TGCGCCAGCAGCTTGGGGTCGGACTTTCCCTACGAGCAGTACTTC.

There are a few counts of this clonotype. This rearrangement joins TRBV5-1 to TRBJ2-2; TRBD1 might be the D (6 bases). CDR1 is SGHRS, CDR2 YFSETQ, per germline. This CDR3 has 16 residues. Trimming removed 2 bases from V and 1 base from J, with 12 bases in between. The CDR3, as DNA: TGCGCCAGCAGCTTAGGGCAGGGGCTGAACACCGGGGAGCTGTTTTTT. It yields the protein CASSLGQGLNTGELFF.

On this clonotype: Sequence at one end of the junction differs from germline and may be a read error. The chain links TRBV7-2 to TRBJ1-4; maybe TRBD1 (5 bases). CDR1 SGHTA and CDR2 FQGNSA come from the germline V gene. The CDR3 has 13 amino acids. CDR3 coding DNA: TGTGTCAGCAGCCGGGGCACTAATGAAAAACTGTTTTTT. Translating gives CVSSRGTNEKLFF.

This clonotype showed up just a few times. This chain uses TRBV6-2 or TRBV6-3 with TRBJ2-7; tentatively, D is TRBD2 (5 bases). V dropped 5 bases and J dropped 8 bases, with 13 bases sitting between them. The CDR3 loop spans 12 amino acids. CDR1 MNHEY and CDR2 SVGEGT come from the germline V gene. This CDR3 is CASSTPGEQQYF. The CDR3 DNA sequence: TGTGCCAGCAGTACCCCCGGGGAGCAGCAGTACTTC.

This chain links TRBV18 with TRBJ2-1, with D perhaps TRBD1 (6 bases). This CDR3 spans 15 amino acids. Trimming pared 8 bases from V and 2 bases from J, leaving 16 bases between. CDR1 and CDR2 (germline): KGHSH, LQKENI. The CDR3 loop is CASHRDRITYNEQFF. The CDR3 DNA is TGTGCCAGCCACCGCGACAGGATCACCTACAATGAGCAGTTCTTC.

CDR3 DNA sequence: TGTGCCAGCAGCCAAGATCGGTTGACAGGGGCCTCTGAAGCTTTCTTT. This translates into CASSQDRLTGASEAFF. The V call is TRBV4-2, the J call TRBJ1-1; 8 nucleotides line up with TRBD1. The CDR3 length is 16 residues. J gave up 6 bases and V 0 bases, and 9 bases lay outside the gene matches. Germline V gene sequence: CDR1 LGHNA, CDR2 YNFKEQ.

This chain uses TRBV6-2 or TRBV6-3 with TRBJ2-7, with a possible D match to TRBD2 (6 bases). Between the trimmed V and J ends, which lost 6 bases and 1 base, there was a span of 19 bases. Germline V CDR1 and CDR2: MNHEY, SVGEGT. The CDR3 runs 16 residues. CDR3 residues: CASSRVQDYKSYEQYF. The CDR3 DNA is TGTGCCAGCAGCCGCGTGCAGGACTACAAGTCCTACGAGCAGTACTTC.

This chain links TRBV20-1 with TRBJ1-2; D remains ambiguous. Germline-derived CDR1 and CDR2 are DFQATT and SNEGSKA (reference sequence). The CDR3 is made up of 12 amino acids. Trimming pared 0 bases from V and 6 bases from J, leaving 8 bases between. The CDR3: CSARESVDGYTF. The DNA for the CDR3 is TGCAGTGCTAGAGAGAGTGTTGATGGCTACACCTTC.

This chain connects TRBV20-1 to TRBJ2-5; D might be TRBD1 (5 bases). The length of the CDR3 is 15 residues. Germline CDR1 is DFQATT and CDR2 is SNEGSKA (reference sequence). Trimming took 1 base from V and 1 from J, leaving 13 bases between them. CDR3 in amino acids: CSARAILDSQETQYF. As DNA, the CDR3 is TGCAGTGCTAGAGCGATTCTCGACAGCCAAGAGACCCAGTACTTC.

The table lists this clonotype with a few counts. The chain employs TRBV6-1 and TRBJ2-1, with no clear D. Germline V gene sequence: CDR1 MNHNS, CDR2 SASEGT. The length of the CDR3 is 13 residues. V lost 5 bases, J lost 9 bases, and 14 bases lay in between. The CDR3 reads CASSTGESGEQFF. CDR3 DNA sequence: TGTGCCAGCAGTACCGGTGAGTCGGGTGAGCAGTTCTTC.

This clonotype has at least ten counts. Its ends do not fully match the called genes, so a read error is possible. The V gene is TRBV7-2, the J gene TRBJ2-5; D gene ambiguous. The germline CDR1 and CDR2 sequences are SGHTA and FQGNSA. The CDR3 sequence is 14 residues long. The CDR3 region is CASNLGLGTETQYF. In nucleotides, the CDR3 is TGTGCCAGCAACTTAGGCCTGGGCACGGAGACCCAGTACTTC.

This clonotype was seen many times. The chain combines TRBV28 with TRBJ2-7, with TRBD1 matching over 8 bases. This CDR3 contains 14 residues. V was clipped by 6 bases and J by 3 bases; unmatched bases: 7. Germline CDR1 MDHEN, CDR2 SYDVKM. CDR3 sequence: CASSPTGVLYEQYF. The CDR3 bases are TGTGCCAGCAGCCCGACAGGGGTACTCTACGAGCAGTACTTC.

This clonotype was observed a few times. The chain joins TRBV12-3 or TRBV12-4 to TRBJ1-1; 7 bases match TRBD1. The CDR3 is made up of 13 amino acids. The junction had 10 bases not matched to a gene; V was cut back by 10 bases and J by 5 bases. CDR3 nucleotides: TGTGCCACGAGCACTAACAGGGGAACTGAAGCTTTCTTT. Translating gives CATSTNRGTEAFF.